These 25 T cell receptor beta chains came from one sample sequenced in a study of identifying expanded T cells in peripheral blood. This table comes from immunoSEQ multiplex PCR, and its TCRdb copy is limited to in-frame clones, with some not included. The repertoire holds 100,000 to 150,000 clones, approximately 88% seen once, with 3.3% in the top ten. Sample: blood. Receptors were obtained from a person between 18 and 75 years old in good health.

This clone was recorded only once. The chain uses TRBV5-1 and TRBJ2-2; maybe TRBD1 (5 bases). The CDR3 totals 15 residues. The V and J ends lost 1 base and 5 bases respectively, with 12 bases between them. Germline CDR1 SGHRS, CDR2 YFSETQ. The CDR3 loop is CASSLQGLETGELFF. The CDR3 DNA reads as TGCGCCAGCAGCTTGCAGGGATTGGAGACCGGGGAGCTGTTTTTT.

J is TRBJ2-7 and V is TRBV25-1; 7 bases fit TRBD1. The germline V gene has CDR1 MGHDK and CDR2 SYGVNS. The CDR3 loop spans 14 amino acids. J was trimmed by 4 bases and V by 0 bases; bases with no gene match: 3. The CDR3 region is CASSEYLQGYEQYF. CDR3 coding DNA: TGTGCCAGCAGTGAATATCTACAGGGGTACGAGCAGTACTTC.

The chain employs TRBV30 and TRBJ2-3, with 8 bases matching TRBD1. This CDR3 has 15 residues. Germline trimming cut 2 bases from V and 5 bases from J; bases unmatched to any gene: 9. Germline V lookup: CDR1 GTSNPN, CDR2 SVGIG (reference sequence). CDR3 sequence: CAWSFLPGGKDTQYF. The CDR3 DNA sequence: TGTGCCTGGAGTTTCCTTCCAGGGGGCAAAGATACGCAGTATTTT.

The chain carries TRBV25-1 and TRBJ1-4; D perhaps matches TRBD1 (6 bases). CDR3 length equals 16 residues. V lost 2 bases and J lost 2, with 12 bases in between. The germline V gene has CDR1 MGHDK and CDR2 SYGVNS. The CDR3: CASSEPTGSTNEKLFF. CDR3 coding DNA: TGTGCCAGCAGTGAACCGACAGGATCCACTAATGAAAAACTGTTTTTT.

The chain links TRBV5-6 to TRBJ2-7; D is ambiguous. The CDR3 is 15 residues long. Per germline, CDR1 SGHDT and CDR2 YYEEEE. Trimming cost V 4 bases and J 3 bases, with 17 bases left between them. The CDR3 region is CASSQSQLRLYEQYF. In DNA, the CDR3 is TGTGCCAGCAGCCAGAGTCAGCTCAGACTCTACGAGCAGTACTTC.

The chain uses TRBV7-9 and TRBJ1-4, with D uncertain. Trimming removed 3 bases at V and 7 bases at J, with 6 bases between. In germline, CDR1 is SEHNR, CDR2 FQNEAQ (reference sequence). CDR3 size: 12 residues. CDR3 nucleotides: TGTGCCAGCAGCTTCCGCTTTGAAAAACTGTTTTTT. This gives the protein CASSFRFEKLFF.

The chain is built from TRBV11-1 and TRBJ2-2, with TRBD1 identical over 11 bases. This CDR3 has 16 amino acids. Germline V gene lookup returns CDR1 SGHAT and CDR2 FQDESV (reference sequence). With V trimmed by 5 bases and J by 5 bases, 7 bases remained unmatched. CDR3 sequence: CASSTRDRGGTGELFF. CDR3 in DNA: TGTGCCAGCAGCACCCGGGACAGGGGGGGTACCGGGGAGCTGTTTTTT.

This chain joins TRBV7-2 and TRBJ1-1; no clear D. V lost 5 bases to trimming and J lost 7 bases, with 14 bases between them. The V gene's germline CDR1 is SGHTA and CDR2 FQGNSA. The CDR3 has 13 amino acids. The CDR3: CASSLLGGGEAFF. Here the CDR3 DNA reads TGTGCCAGCAGCCTTCTCGGTGGCGGTGAAGCTTTCTTT.

The V call is TRBV5-1, the J call TRBJ2-2; D is ambiguous. CDR1 is SGHRS and CDR2 is YFSETQ in the germline V gene. This CDR3 has 14 amino acids. The V gene lost 2 bases and the J gene lost 1 base, with 6 bases spanning the gap. CDR3 residues: CASSFIGNTGELFF. The CDR3 region has the DNA TGCGCCAGCAGCTTCATCGGGAACACCGGGGAGCTGTTTTTT.

This chain uses TRBV7-6 with TRBJ2-3; no clear D gene. Germline V gene data show CDR1 as SGHVS and CDR2 as FNYEAQ. Trimming shortened V by 3 bases and J by 4 bases, and 20 bases separated the two germline ends. This CDR3 spans 17 amino acids. The CDR3: CASSFPGSGDGSDTQYF. The CDR3 coding sequence is TGTGCCAGCAGCTTCCCCGGTTCCGGAGACGGATCAGATACGCAGTATTTT.

The V gene is TRBV18, the J gene TRBJ2-2; TRBD1 might be the D (6 bases). Trimming removed 2 bases at V and 4 bases at J, with 23 bases between. The CDR3 spans 19 residues. Germline values: CDR1 KGHSH, CDR2 LQKENI. DNA for the CDR3: TGTGCCAGCTCACCAAAGGCACAGGGTCTAGTCGGAGGCACCGGGGAGCTGTTTTTT. It translates to CASSPKAQGLVGGTGELFF.

This chain uses TRBV6-5 with TRBJ2-5; D might be TRBD1 (5 bases). Trimming shortened V by 6 bases and J by 2 bases, and 10 bases separated the two germline ends. The CDR3 runs 13 residues. Germline V lookup: CDR1 MNHEY, CDR2 SVGAGI. In nucleotides, the CDR3 is TGTGCCAGCAGCTCGGACATACAAGAGACCCAGTACTTC. Translation: CASSSDIQETQYF.

The V gene is TRBV7-3, the J gene TRBJ2-3; no definite D call. This CDR3 has 14 amino acids. V was cut by 0 bases and J by 1 base, with 5 bases left in between. The germline gives CDR1 SGHTA, CDR2 FQGTGA. The CDR3 sequence: CASSLTGRTDTQYF. CDR3 nucleotide sequence: TGTGCCAGCAGCTTAACAGGGCGCACAGATACGCAGTATTTT.

In DNA form, the CDR3 reads TGTGCCAGCAGCTTTTTTCGTACTGGGACAACCTCTGGAAACACCATATATTTT. Its translation: CASSFFRTGTTSGNTIYF. The chain is built from TRBV7-8 and TRBJ1-3; possibly TRBD1 for D (6 bases). Trimming left V 3 bases short and J 0 bases short, with 18 bases between. This CDR3 region has 18 residues. In germline, CDR1 is SGHVS, CDR2 FQNEAQ.

The V and J genes are TRBV6-5 and TRBJ2-7; D ambiguous. Germline CDR1 and CDR2: MNHEY and SVGAGI. CDR3 length equals 15 residues. Trimming removed 4 bases at V and 0 bases at J, with 13 bases between. The CDR3 coding sequence is TGTGCCAGCAGTTCCAGGAAATATAGCTCCTACGAGCAGTACTTC. Encoded protein: CASSSRKYSSYEQYF.

This clone showed up just once. The chain couples TRBV6-5 to TRBJ2-7; perhaps TRBD2 as D (6 bases). The germline gives CDR1 MNHEY, CDR2 SVGAGI. The CDR3 is made up of 15 amino acids. V dropped 4 bases and J dropped 2 bases, with 15 bases sitting between them. The CDR3 is CASSLRGLKAYEQYF. The CDR3 region has the DNA TGTGCCAGCAGTTTACGGGGGTTAAAGGCCTACGAGCAGTACTTC.

This clone was recorded a few times. The chain employs TRBV5-6 and TRBJ1-1; D is ambiguous. CDR3 length equals 12 residues. V was clipped by 0 bases and J by 3 bases, with 3 bases between them. Germline V gene data show CDR1 as SGHDT and CDR2 as YYEEEE. CDR3 amino acids: CASSLDHTEAFF. DNA of the CDR3: TGTGCCAGCAGCTTGGACCACACTGAAGCTTTCTTT.

In this sample, this clone turned up a few times. The chain employs TRBV6-1 and TRBJ2-2; tentatively, D is TRBD1 or TRBD2 (5 bases each). In germline, CDR1 is MNHNS, CDR2 SASEGT. V lost 0 bases and J 8 bases, leaving 13 bases between the germline ends. CDR3 length equals 15 residues. The CDR3 region is CASSEAWGSRGELFF. The CDR3 DNA follows: TGTGCCAGCAGTGAAGCCTGGGGGAGTAGGGGGGAGCTGTTTTTT.

The chain uses TRBV5-4 and TRBJ2-7; perhaps D is TRBD1 or TRBD2 (6 bases each). In germline, CDR1 is SGHNT, CDR2 YYREEE (reference sequence). The CDR3 has 17 amino acids. The V and J ends lost 4 bases and 2 bases respectively, with 22 bases between them. The CDR3 reads CASSHNRMGRDTYEQYF. The CDR3 DNA follows: TGTGCCAGCAGCCACAACCGGATGGGGCGGGACACCTACGAGCAGTACTTC.

This clone was picked up one time. CDR3 in amino acids: CASSLGRGEGRGTEAFF. CDR3 DNA: TGCGCCAGCAGCTTGGGGCGCGGGGAGGGGCGAGGTACTGAAGCTTTCTTT. This chain uses TRBV5-1 with TRBJ1-1; D possibly corresponds to TRBD1 (5 bases). Trimming stripped 0 bases from V and 5 bases from J, with 20 bases between. The CDR3 has 17 amino acids. Per germline, CDR1 SGHRS and CDR2 YFSETQ.

The rearrangement uses TRBV10-3 and TRBJ2-7; D may be TRBD1 (5 bases). Germline V gene data show CDR1 as ENHRY and CDR2 as SYGVKD. V was trimmed by 3 bases and J by 0 bases, leaving 9 bases between them. The CDR3 sequence is 14 residues long. The CDR3 region is CAISELGDSYEQYF. The CDR3, as DNA: TGTGCCATCAGTGAATTAGGGGACTCCTACGAGCAGTACTTC.

The V gene is TRBV5-1, the J gene TRBJ1-1; 9 bases align to TRBD1. This CDR3 spans 15 amino acids. Per germline, CDR1 SGHRS and CDR2 YFSETQ. The V segment lost 4 bases and the J segment 2 bases; nucleotides outside the gene matches: 6. The CDR3 nucleotides read TGCGCCAGCAGCCCTGGGGACAGGGCCAACACTGAAGCTTTCTTT. Protein: CASSPGDRANTEAFF.

The chain recombines TRBV27 with TRBJ1-1; 8 nucleotides match TRBD1. Germline V gives CDR1 MNHEY, CDR2 SMNVEV (reference sequence). The CDR3 contains 15 residues. The ends lost 8 bases at V and 1 base at J; junction bases unmatched: 9. CDR3 sequence: CASSDPGQANTEAFF. CDR3 nucleotide sequence: TGTGCCAGCTCCGACCCGGGACAGGCGAACACTGAAGCTTTCTTT.

This clone was detected once. This chain joins TRBV1 and TRBJ2-5. TRBV1 counts as a pseudogene. This CDR3 spans 15 amino acids. Here the CDR3 DNA reads TGCACCAGCAGCCACATAACCTCAGCTCAAGAGACCCAGTACTTC. This gives the protein CTSSHITSAQETQYF.

V is TRBV19 and J is TRBJ2-5; 8 bases map to TRBD1. J was trimmed by 7 bases and V by 4 bases; bases with no gene match: 8. The CDR3 has 14 amino acids. CDR1 is LNHDA and CDR2 is SQIVND in the germline V gene (reference sequence). In nucleotides, the CDR3 is TGTGCCAGTAGTACGACAGGGGACCTTGTGACCCAGTACTTC. Its translation is CASSTTGDLVTQYF. The full variable domain, completed using reference TRBV19 and TRBJ2-5, is DGGITQSPKYLFRKEGQNVTLSCEQNLNHDAMYWYRQDPGQGLRLIYYSQIVNDFQKGDIAEGYSVSREKKESFPLTVTSAQKNPTAFYLCASSTTGDLVTQYFGPGTRLLVL.